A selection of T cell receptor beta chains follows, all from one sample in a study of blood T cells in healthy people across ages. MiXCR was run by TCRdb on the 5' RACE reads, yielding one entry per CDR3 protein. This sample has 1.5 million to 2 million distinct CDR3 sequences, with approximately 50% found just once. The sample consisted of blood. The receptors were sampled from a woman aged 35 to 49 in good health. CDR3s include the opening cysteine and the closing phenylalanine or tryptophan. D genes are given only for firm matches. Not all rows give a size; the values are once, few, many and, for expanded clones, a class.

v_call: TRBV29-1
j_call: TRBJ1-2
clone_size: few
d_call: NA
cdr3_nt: TGCAGCGTTGGGATCTTACGTGAAAGGGGCTACACCTTC
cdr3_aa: CSVGILRERGYTF

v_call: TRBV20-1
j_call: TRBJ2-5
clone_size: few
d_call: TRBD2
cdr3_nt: TGCAGTGCTTCCTCCGGGAGGTACCAAGAGACCCAGTACTTC
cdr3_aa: CSASSGRYQETQYF

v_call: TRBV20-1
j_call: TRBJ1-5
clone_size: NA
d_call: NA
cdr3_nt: TGCAGTGCTATCCCCCGGAATCAGCCCCAGCATTTT
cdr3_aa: CSAIPRNQPQHF

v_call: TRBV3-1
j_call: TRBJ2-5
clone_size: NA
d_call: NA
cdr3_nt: TGTGCCAGCAGCCAAGATACCCTCGAGGGGCAAGAGACCCAGTACTTC
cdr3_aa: CASSQDTLEGQETQYF

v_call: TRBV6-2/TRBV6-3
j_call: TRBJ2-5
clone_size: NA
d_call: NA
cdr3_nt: TGTGCCAGCAGTTACGGGGCTCTCTTACAAGAGACCCAGTACTTC
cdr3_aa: CASSYGALLQETQYF

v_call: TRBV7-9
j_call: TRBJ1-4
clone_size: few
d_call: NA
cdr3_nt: TGTGCCAGCAGCTTAGTTCGCGGAATTACCGAAAAACTGTTTTTT
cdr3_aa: CASSLVRGITEKLFF

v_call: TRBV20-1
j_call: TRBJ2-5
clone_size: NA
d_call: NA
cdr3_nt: TGCAGTGCTAGAGAGCGGGATTTCCAAGAGACCCAGTACTTC
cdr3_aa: CSARERDFQETQYF

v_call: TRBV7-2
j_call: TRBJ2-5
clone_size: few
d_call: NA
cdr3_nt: TGTGCCAGCAGCTCCTCATCTCTAGGGATTCAAGAGACCCAGTACTTC
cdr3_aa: CASSSSSLGIQETQYF

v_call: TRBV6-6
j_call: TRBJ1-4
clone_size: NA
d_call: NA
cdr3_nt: TGTGCCAGCAGGGGTCCCCGGTATGAAAAACTGTTTTTT
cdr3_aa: CASRGPRYEKLFF

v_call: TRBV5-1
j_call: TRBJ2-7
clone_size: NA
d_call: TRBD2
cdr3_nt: TGCGCCAGCAGCCTTACTAGCGGGGTAGCCGAGCAGTACTTC
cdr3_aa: CASSLTSGVAEQYF

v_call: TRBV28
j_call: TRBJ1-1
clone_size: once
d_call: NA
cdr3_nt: TGTGCCAGCAGTGGGCCGTCCAAGACTGAAGCTTTCTTT
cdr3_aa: CASSGPSKTEAFF

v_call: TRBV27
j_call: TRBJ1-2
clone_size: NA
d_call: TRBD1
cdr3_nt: TGTGCCAGCAGTTTAGTATCTCAGGGGGCAGGCTATGGCTACACCTTC
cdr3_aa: CASSLVSQGAGYGYTF

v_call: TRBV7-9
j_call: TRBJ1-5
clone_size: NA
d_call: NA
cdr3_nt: TGTGCCAGCAGCTCCGGGACGGATTTCAATCAGCCCCAGCATTTT
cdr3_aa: CASSSGTDFNQPQHF

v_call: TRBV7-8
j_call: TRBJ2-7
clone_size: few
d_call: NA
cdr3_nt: TGTGCCAGCAGCTCCAGACTGAGCTGGGAGCAGTACTTC
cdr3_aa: CASSSRLSWEQYF

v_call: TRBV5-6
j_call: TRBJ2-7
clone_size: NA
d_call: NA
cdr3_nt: TGTGCCAGCAGCTCCGGTGGGGGAAGCTCCTACGAGCAGTACTTC
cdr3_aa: CASSSGGGSSYEQYF

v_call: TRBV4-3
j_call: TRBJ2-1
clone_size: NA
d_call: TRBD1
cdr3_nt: TGCGCCAGCAGCCATACCGAGAACAGGGGGAGGAACAATGAGCAGTTCTTC
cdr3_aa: CASSHTENRGRNNEQFF

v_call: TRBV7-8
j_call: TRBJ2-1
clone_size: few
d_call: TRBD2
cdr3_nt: TGTGCCAGCATCGGGTCTAGCGGGGTTTACAATGAGCAGTTCTTC
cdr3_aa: CASIGSSGVYNEQFF

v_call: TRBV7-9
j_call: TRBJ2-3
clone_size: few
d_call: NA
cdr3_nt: TGTGCCAGCAGCTCCCGGGACATTCAAGATACGCAGTATTTT
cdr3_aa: CASSSRDIQDTQYF

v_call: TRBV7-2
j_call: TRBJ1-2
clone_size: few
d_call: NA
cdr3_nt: TGTGCCAGCAGCTTAAGCCAGGTCAGCCCCTATGGCTACACCTTC
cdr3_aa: CASSLSQVSPYGYTF

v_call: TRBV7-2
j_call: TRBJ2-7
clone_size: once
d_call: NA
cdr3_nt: TGTGCCAGCAGCCGAACAGGGTCAAGTACCTACGAGCAGTACTTC
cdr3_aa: CASSRTGSSTYEQYF

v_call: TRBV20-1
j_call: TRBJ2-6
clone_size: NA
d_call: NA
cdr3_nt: TGCAGTGGGTCGAGGGCCGACGTCCTGACTTTC
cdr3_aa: CSGSRADVLTF

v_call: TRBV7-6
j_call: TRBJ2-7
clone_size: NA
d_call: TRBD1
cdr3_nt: TGTGCCAGCAGCTTCTTGGGACAGGGAGGATACGAGCAGTACTTC
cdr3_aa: CASSFLGQGGYEQYF

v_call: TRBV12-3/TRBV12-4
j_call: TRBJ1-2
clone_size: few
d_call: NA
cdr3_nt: TGTGCCAGCAGTGGGGGGCCATCCAACTATGGCTACACCTTC
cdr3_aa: CASSGGPSNYGYTF

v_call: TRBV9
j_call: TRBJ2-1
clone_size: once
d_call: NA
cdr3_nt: TGTGCCAGCAGCGTAGGGCAGGTCCAAGAGACCCAGTTCTTC
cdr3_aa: CASSVGQVQETQFF

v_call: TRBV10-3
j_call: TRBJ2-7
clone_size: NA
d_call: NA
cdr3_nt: TGTGCCATCAGTGAGTCGGGGTACCTCAGCCCCTACGAGCAGTACTTC
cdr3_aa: CAISESGYLSPYEQYF

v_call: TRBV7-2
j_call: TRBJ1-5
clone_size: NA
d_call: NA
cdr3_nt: TGTGCCAGCAGCTTAGGTGGACCCATGGCCGGTCAGCCCCAGCATTTT
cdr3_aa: CASSLGGPMAGQPQHF